This T cell receptor beta chain appears in the sequencing data of a study of radiotherapy plus CTLA-4 blockade in lung cancer. Regarding the study as a whole: Radiotherapy plus ipilimumab was followed by expansion in blood of tumor-derived TCR clones.

Those with chemo-refractory metastatic non-small-cell lung cancer were treated with focal radiation combined with CTLA-4 blockade using ipilimumab. Here immunoSEQ multiplex PCR was the method, and the copy in TCRdb shows in-frame clones only, minus some. This repertoire shows roughly 13,000 clones, 87% found once; its top ten account for approximately 15%. Regarding this clone: The antigen remains unidentified.

With V trimmed by 0 bases and J by 2 bases, 4 bases remained unmatched. The CDR3 totals 15 residues. Germline V gives CDR1 SGHRS, CDR2 YFSETQ. The chain has TRBV5-1 and TRBJ2-7; 8 positions agree with TRBD2. The clonotype was recovered from a human donor with non-small cell lung cancer that progressed on radiotherapy plus ipilimumab. Some clones in this sample may be carry-over from other donors' samples. Sequencing used peripheral blood, obtained from a patient treated with radiotherapy plus ipilimumab. The DNA of the CDR3 is TGCGCCAGCAGCTTGGGGGCGCGGGGGGCCTACGAGCAGTACTTC. Its protein product is CASSLGARGAYEQYF.